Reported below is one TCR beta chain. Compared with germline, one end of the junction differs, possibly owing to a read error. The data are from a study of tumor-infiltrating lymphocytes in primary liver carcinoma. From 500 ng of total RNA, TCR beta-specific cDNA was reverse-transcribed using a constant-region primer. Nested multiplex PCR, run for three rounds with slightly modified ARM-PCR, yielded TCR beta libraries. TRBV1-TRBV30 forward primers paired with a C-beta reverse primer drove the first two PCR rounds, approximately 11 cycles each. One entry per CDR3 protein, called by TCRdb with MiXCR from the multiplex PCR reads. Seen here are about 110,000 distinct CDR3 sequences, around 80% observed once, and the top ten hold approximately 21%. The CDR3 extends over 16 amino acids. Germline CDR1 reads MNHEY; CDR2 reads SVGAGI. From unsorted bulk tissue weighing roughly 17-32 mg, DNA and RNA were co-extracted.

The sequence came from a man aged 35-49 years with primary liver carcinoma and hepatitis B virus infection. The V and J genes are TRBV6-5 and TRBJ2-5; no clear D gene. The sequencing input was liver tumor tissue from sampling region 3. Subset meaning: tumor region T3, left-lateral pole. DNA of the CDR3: TGTGCCAGCAGCCCCTCGGTGAGCAGAGAGGAAGAGACCCAGTACTTT. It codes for CASSPSVSREEETQYF.